The TCR beta chain described here comes from a study of CD8 T cells in Susac syndrome. The study's findings and limits: The authors acknowledged that their TCR sequencing and HLA analysis involved a relatively small number of individuals.

About this clonotype itself: The antigen remains undetermined.

TCR beta sequencing covered blood CD8+ and CD4+ T cells. Germline CDR1 is SGHTA and CDR2 is FQGNSA. CDR3 length equals 13 residues. The V and J ends lost 0 bases and 6 bases respectively, with 8 bases between them. An input of roughly 0.45 to 1 ug of RNA was subjected to reverse transcription using random hexamers. Coverage of TCR beta CDR3 amplification by immunoSEQ multiplex PCR extended to 54 Vbeta and 13 Jbeta. TCRdb itself ran the immunoSEQ multiplex PCR reads through MiXCR, one entry per CDR3 protein. Of about 110,000 distinct CDR3 sequences listed, roughly 96% are singletons. This chain links TRBV7-2 with TRBJ1-2; D is possibly TRBD1 (5 bases). The material sequenced was CD4+ T cells from PBMCs. This TCR derives from a human donor in good health. The CDR3 reads CASSLARDHGYTF. The CDR3 coding sequence is TGTGCCAGCAGCTTAGCCCGGGACCATGGCTACACCTTC.